The rows below give T cell receptor beta chains drawn from one sample of a study of blood T cell repertoires in COVID-19. Method: immunoSEQ multiplex PCR; TCRdb's copy keeps in-frame clones and lacks some. Here the sample spans 250,000 to 350,000 clones, almost 90% being singletons. Sequencing was carried out using peripheral blood. These receptors originate from a woman aged 30 to 39 with COVID-19, enrolled during active disease. Both conserved end residues are part of each CDR3. Some rows mark clone size as missing; the rest say once, few, many or name a class of expanded clone.

TRBV29-1 | NA | CSVDARDRGNTEAFF
TRBV7-2 | NA | CASSLSAGRYQETQYF
TRBV19 | NA | CASSIAPTSGSYEQYF
TRBV29-1 | NA | CSASGVYNEQFF
TRBV3-1/TRBV3-2 | once | CASSRAGTSGSVYEQYF
TRBV19 | NA | CASSTQGGNQPQHF
TRBV7-3 | NA | CASSPFYGQADEQFF
TRBV24-1 | once | CATSSNYGYTF
TRBV12-3/TRBV12-4 | NA | CASRAGTDTQYF
TRBV11-3 | NA | CASSFPGGGEQYF
TRBV7-3 | NA | CASSLSSQESTEAFF
TRBV30 | NA | CAWSVTRDEQFF
TRBV28 | NA | CASSFPSSGTSGRAINEQFF
TRBV7-9 | NA | CASSFQGSDEQYF
TRBV30 | NA | CAWRRREDTEAFF
TRBV19 | NA | CASSISSDTEAFF
TRBV24-1 | NA | CATSDPQGRGPGANVLTF
TRBV4-3 | once | CASSQGPGTGYNEQFF
TRBV23-1 | NA | CASSQSGGAGETQYF
TRBV3-1/TRBV3-2 | few | CASSGQGDTEAFF
TRBV3-1/TRBV3-2 | NA | CASSQTGTRLLDEQFF
TRBV24-1 | NA | CATKLKGSDTQYF
TRBV28 | NA | CASSLAIKTGSEQYF
TRBV30 | NA | CAWRTSGSRETQYF
TRBV19 | NA | CASRFLAGEGGTDTQYF
TRBV28 | NA | CASSPPGQGVEKLFF
TRBV19 | NA | CASSIEHVSYEQYF
TRBV3-1/TRBV3-2 | once | CASSLGLPRYNEQFF
TRBV5-4 | few | CASSSGLAGEWVHEQFF
TRBV19 | NA | CASSIGLTGTNTEAFF
TRBV24-1 | NA | CATSDAQGLWETQYF
TRBV9 | once | CASSVGTQGAIGAFF
TRBV28 | NA | CATKRSANYGGYTF
TRBV14 | once | CASSPTSAKQFF
TRBV25-1 | NA | CASSGQGFQETQYF
TRBV6-6 | NA | CASRTGGLGSTDTQYF
TRBV9 | once | CASSVDRGLTGELFF
TRBV4-3 | NA | CASSQDPSGRLGQYF
TRBV19 | few | CASSRDRGGGQPQHF
TRBV14 | NA | CASSQEEAGGYTF
TRBV27 | NA | CASSLIGGAVQPQHF
TRBV24-1 | few | CATSDAKAGVLNEQFF
TRBV6-5 | NA | CASSSLQGAGGEQYF
TRBV6-5 | NA | CASRQGANTEAFF
TRBV30 | NA | CAWSGGTSGNTIYF
TRBV5-8 | NA | CASSLQDTQYF
TRBV19 | NA | CASSMGGDRANYGYTF
TRBV7-9 | NA | CASSFGRANQPQHF
TRBV15 | NA | CATSKDPDRLYEQYF
TRBV6-6 | NA | CASTNSGLAGYEQYF
TRBV28 | medium-sized | CASSLSKVGGDVTF
TRBV30 | once | CAWSRQNQPQHF
TRBV24-1 | once | CATSESGGQDNEQFF
TRBV4-3 | NA | CASSQEQALTGELFF
TRBV30 | NA | CAWRNRGIPGNTIYF
TRBV7-2 | NA | CASSLGLAKETQYF
TRBV28 | NA | CASRPGGDNQPQHF
TRBV10-3 | NA | CAISEPGQGGSFF